The 19 T cell receptor beta chains below were found in one sample sequenced in a study of cytomegalovirus exposure and HLA in healthy donors. Sequenced by immunoSEQ multiplex PCR; TCRdb stores in-frame clones only, minus some. Counted here are roughly 90,000 clones, 85% occurring once; the ten biggest clones make up 20%. Sequences were obtained from PBMCs. The receptors stem from a man between 18 and 35 years old in good health and CMV-seropositive.

With regard to this clone: Other DNA variants within this sample encode the same CDR3. This chain uses TRBV9 with TRBJ2-1; the D gene is possibly TRBD2 (6 bases). Germline loops: CDR1 SGDLS, CDR2 YYNGEE. The CDR3 sequence is 15 residues long. V was trimmed by 0 bases and J by 2 bases, leaving 9 bases between them. The CDR3 sequence: CASSVGGGAYNEQFF. CDR3 coding DNA: TGTGCCAGCAGCGTAGGCGGAGGGGCCTACAATGAGCAGTTCTTC.

The chain is built from TRBV19 and TRBJ1-5, with D maybe TRBD1 (5 bases). The CDR3 consists of 15 residues. V lost 3 bases and J 5 bases, leaving 14 bases between the germline ends. Germline-derived CDR1 and CDR2 are LNHDA and SQIVND (reference sequence). The chain's CDR3 is CASSISGGMDQPQHF. As DNA, the CDR3 is TGTGCCAGTAGTATTAGCGGGGGAATGGATCAGCCCCAGCATTTT.

The genes are TRBV10-3 and TRBJ2-6, with TRBD2 as a possible D gene (6 bases). V was cut by 4 bases and J by 2 bases, with 15 bases left in between. Germline CDR1 and CDR2: ENHRY and SYGVKD. This CDR3 region has 17 residues. The chain's CDR3 is CAISVFGEAPGANVLTF. CDR3 DNA sequence: TGTGCCATCAGTGTATTCGGGGAGGCGCCTGGGGCCAACGTCCTGACTTTC.

The rearrangement links TRBV19 to TRBJ2-2; D is uncertain. Per the germline V gene, CDR1 is LNHDA and CDR2 is SQIVND (reference sequence). Trimming shortened V by 3 bases and J by 5 bases, and 16 bases separated the two germline ends. This CDR3 is built from 16 residues. This CDR3 is CASSIRGSLETGELFF. CDR3 DNA sequence: TGTGCCAGTAGTATTAGAGGCAGTCTAGAAACCGGGGAGCTGTTTTTT.

The CDR3 coding sequence is TGTGCCAGCACCCCAGGAGCGGCCAATGAGCAGTTCTTC. The encoded protein is CASTPGAANEQFF. The chain joins TRBV27 to TRBJ2-1; possibly TRBD2 for D (5 bases). The CDR3 is made up of 13 amino acids. Germline V gives CDR1 MNHEY, CDR2 SMNVEV (reference sequence). Between the trimmed V and J ends, which lost 7 bases and 6 bases, there was a span of 13 bases.

The V gene is TRBV30, the J gene TRBJ1-2, with D unclear. CDR1 is GTSNPN, CDR2 SVGIG, per germline (reference sequence). This CDR3 is 13 amino acids long. Trimming shortened V by 0 bases and J by 4 bases, and 9 bases separated the two germline ends. CDR3 bases: TGTGCCTGGAGTGTAGGAGGTTCCTATGGCTACACCTTC. Its protein is CAWSVGGSYGYTF.

V is TRBV15 and J is TRBJ1-2; TRBD1 is a possible D gene (5 bases). Per germline, CDR1 LNHNV and CDR2 YYDKDF (reference sequence). The CDR3 contains 19 residues. Deletions cut 2 bases from V and 3 bases from J, with 25 bases between. This CDR3 reads CATSRIPGIWGPRDYGYTF. The CDR3 DNA sequence: TGTGCCACCAGCAGAATACCGGGTATCTGGGGCCCGAGAGACTATGGCTACACCTTC.

The J gene is TRBJ1-4, the V gene TRBV30; D uncertain. The germline V gene encodes CDR1 GTSNPN and CDR2 SVGIG (reference sequence). CDR3 length: 14 amino acids. V dropped 1 base and J dropped 7 bases, with 13 bases sitting between them. The CDR3 here is CAWSGAGLFEKLFF. DNA for the CDR3: TGTGCCTGGAGTGGGGCAGGCTTATTTGAAAAACTGTTTTTT.

Only one count was recorded for this clone. The chain combines TRBV11-2 with TRBJ2-5, with 9 bases aligning to TRBD2. Germline V gives CDR1 SGHAT, CDR2 FQNNGV. The CDR3 extends over 15 amino acids. With V trimmed by 5 bases and J by 7 bases, 11 bases remained unmatched. For the CDR3, the DNA is TGTGCCAGCAGCCCCGGGACTAGCATAGAAGGGACCCAGTACTTC. It yields the protein CASSPGTSIEGTQYF.

This rearrangement joins TRBV7-2 to TRBJ2-7; D may be TRBD2 (7 bases). Germline CDR1 is SGHTA and CDR2 is FQGNSA. Trimming pared 4 bases from V and 2 bases from J, leaving 15 bases between. This CDR3 comprises 15 residues. The CDR3 sequence is CASSSGGSNTYEQYF. For the CDR3, the DNA is TGTGCCAGCAGCTCGGGGGGCAGCAATACCTACGAGCAGTACTTC.

The V call is TRBV6-5, the J call TRBJ2-6; D not certain. The CDR3 is 15 amino acids. Germline CDR1 and CDR2: MNHEY and SVGAGI. The ends were cut back, 0 bases at V and 0 bases at J, with 3 bases in the middle. Here the CDR3 reads CASSYSRSGANVLTF. The CDR3 coding sequence is TGTGCCAGCAGTTACTCCCGCTCTGGGGCCAACGTCCTGACTTTC.

The chain couples TRBV7-8 to TRBJ1-2; 7 bases map to TRBD1. J gave up 4 bases and V 0 bases, and 11 bases lay outside the gene matches. This CDR3 region has 17 residues. Germline V CDR1 and CDR2: SGHVS, FQNEAQ. The CDR3 spells CASSLAFGQEVRYGYTF. CDR3 sequence (DNA): TGTGCCAGCAGCTTAGCGTTCGGACAGGAAGTTCGCTATGGCTACACCTTC.

This clone occurred once. The chain uses TRBV28 and TRBJ2-3; D possibly corresponds to TRBD2 (5 bases). Trimming cost V 6 bases and J 2 bases, with 18 bases left between them. Germline lookup yields CDR1 MDHEN and CDR2 SYDVKM. The CDR3 is made up of 16 amino acids. The CDR3 loop reads CASSGTGSLTTDTQYF. The CDR3 DNA is TGTGCCAGCAGCGGAACGGGGTCCCTGACCACAGATACGCAGTATTTT.

The V call is TRBV5-4, the J call TRBJ2-5; D remains unclear. The CDR3 extends over 15 amino acids. Germline V gene sequence: CDR1 SGHNT, CDR2 YYREEE (reference sequence). With 0 bases removed from V and 5 bases from J, the gap between germline ends came to 14 bases. Here the CDR3 reads CASSLDLVGLETQYF. The CDR3, as DNA: TGTGCCAGCAGCTTGGACCTAGTTGGTTTGGAGACCCAGTACTTC. The whole variable domain, filled in from reference TRBV5-4 and TRBJ2-5, reads ETGVTQSPTHLIKTRGQQVTLRCSSQSGHNTVSWYQQALGQGPQFIFQYYREEENGRGNFPPRFSGLQFPNYSSELNVNALELDDSALYLCASSLDLVGLETQYFGPGTRLLVL.

This sequence joins TRBV27 and TRBJ2-7; TRBD1 aligns across 11 bases. The V gene's germline CDR1 is MNHEY and CDR2 SMNVEV (reference sequence). The CDR3 runs 15 residues. J was trimmed by 3 bases and V by 9 bases; bases with no gene match: 10. This CDR3 is CASSFAGTGGYEQYF. The CDR3 bases are TGTGCCAGTTCCTTCGCCGGGACAGGGGGCTACGAGCAGTACTTC.

The chain couples TRBV6-1 to TRBJ2-7; the D gene is possibly TRBD1 (6 bases). The CDR3 consists of 15 residues. Germline values: CDR1 MNHNS, CDR2 SASEGT. V gave up 2 bases and J gave up 1 base, with 12 bases separating them. The CDR3 here is CASSESWGPSYEQYV. The CDR3 DNA reads as TGTGCCAGCAGTGAATCGTGGGGGCCATCCTACGAGCAGTACGTC.

The V and J genes are TRBV4-1 and TRBJ2-1; TRBD2 matches 11 bases. Per germline, CDR1 MGHRA and CDR2 YSYEKL. The CDR3 loop spans 15 amino acids. V shed 1 base, J shed 9 bases, and the junction held 5 bases outside the gene matches. The CDR3 protein is CASSQGLAGFAEQFF. The CDR3 nucleotides read TGCGCCAGCAGCCAAGGACTAGCGGGATTTGCTGAGCAGTTCTTC.

This chain connects TRBV29-1 to TRBJ2-1, with TRBD1 matching 7 bases. Per germline, CDR1 SQVTM and CDR2 ANQGSEA. Trimming at V came to 4 bases and at J to 4 bases, leaving 4 bases not matched to a gene. There are 13 residues in the CDR3. In DNA, the CDR3 is TGCAGCGTTGCACCGGGACAGTACAATGAGCAGTTCTTC. It encodes CSVAPGQYNEQFF.

This clone showed up just a few times. The chain carries TRBV15 and TRBJ1-5; TRBD1 is a possible D gene (6 bases). Trimming pared 2 bases from V and 6 bases from J, leaving 14 bases between. The CDR3 is 15 amino acids. Germline CDR1 is LNHNV and CDR2 is YYDKDF (reference sequence). Written as DNA, the CDR3 is TGTGCCACCAGCAGACAGGGGACGTTAGGTCAGCCCCAGCATTTT. Encoded protein: CATSRQGTLGQPQHF.